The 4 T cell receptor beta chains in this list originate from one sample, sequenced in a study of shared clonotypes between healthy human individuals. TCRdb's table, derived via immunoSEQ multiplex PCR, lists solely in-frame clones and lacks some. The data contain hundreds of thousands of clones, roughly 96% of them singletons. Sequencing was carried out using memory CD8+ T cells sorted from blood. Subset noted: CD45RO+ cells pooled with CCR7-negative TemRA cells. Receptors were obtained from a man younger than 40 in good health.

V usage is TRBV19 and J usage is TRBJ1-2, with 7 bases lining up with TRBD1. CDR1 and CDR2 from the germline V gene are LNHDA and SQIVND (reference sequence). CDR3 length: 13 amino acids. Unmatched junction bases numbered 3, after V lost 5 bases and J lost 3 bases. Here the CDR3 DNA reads TGTGCCAGTAGTCCCGGGACAGACTATGGCTACACCTTC. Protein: CASSPGTDYGYTF.

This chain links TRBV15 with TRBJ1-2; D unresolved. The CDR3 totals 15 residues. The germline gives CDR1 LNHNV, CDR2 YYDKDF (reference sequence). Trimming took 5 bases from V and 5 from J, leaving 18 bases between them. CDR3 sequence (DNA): TGTGCCACCAGCCCCCGTGGAGGCGTGCCTTATGGCTACACCTTC. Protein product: CATSPRGGVPYGYTF.

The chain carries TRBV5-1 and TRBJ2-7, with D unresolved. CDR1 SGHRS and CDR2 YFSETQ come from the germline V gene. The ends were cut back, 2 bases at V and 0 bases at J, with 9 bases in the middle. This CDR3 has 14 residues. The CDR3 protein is CASSFGGSSYEQYF. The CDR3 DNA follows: TGCGCCAGCAGCTTCGGCGGAAGCTCCTACGAGCAGTACTTC.

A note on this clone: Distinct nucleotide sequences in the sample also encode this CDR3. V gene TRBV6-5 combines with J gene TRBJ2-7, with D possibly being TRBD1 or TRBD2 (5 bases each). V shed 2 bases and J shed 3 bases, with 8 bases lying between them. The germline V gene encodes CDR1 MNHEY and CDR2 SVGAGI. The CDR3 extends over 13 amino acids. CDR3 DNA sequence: TGTGCCAGCAGTTACCGGGACGGCTACGAGCAGTACTTC. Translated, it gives CASSYRDGYEQYF.